This T cell receptor (beta chain) derives from a study of blood T cell repertoires in COVID-19. The CDR3 totals 13 residues. CDR1 and CDR2 (germline): MDHEN, SYDVKM. Assay: immunoSEQ multiplex PCR; the TCRdb copy retains only in-frame clones and omits some. Among approximately 150,000 clones listed, 80% to 90% were seen once. This chain uses TRBV28 with TRBJ1-5, with TRBD1 matching 9 bases. Input material: peripheral blood. This TCR derives from a woman aged 55-70 years with active COVID-19. The CDR3 is CATLGDRVGPQHF. The CDR3 nucleotides read TGTGCGACCCTAGGGGACAGGGTCGGGCCCCAGCATTTT. Filled out from reference TRBV28 and TRBJ1-5, the complete variable domain reads DVKVTQSSRYLVKRTGEKVFLECVQDMDHENMFWYRQDPGLGLRLIYFSYDVKMKEKGDIPEGYSVSREKKERFSLILESASTNQTSMYLCATLGDRVGPQHFGDGTRLSIL.